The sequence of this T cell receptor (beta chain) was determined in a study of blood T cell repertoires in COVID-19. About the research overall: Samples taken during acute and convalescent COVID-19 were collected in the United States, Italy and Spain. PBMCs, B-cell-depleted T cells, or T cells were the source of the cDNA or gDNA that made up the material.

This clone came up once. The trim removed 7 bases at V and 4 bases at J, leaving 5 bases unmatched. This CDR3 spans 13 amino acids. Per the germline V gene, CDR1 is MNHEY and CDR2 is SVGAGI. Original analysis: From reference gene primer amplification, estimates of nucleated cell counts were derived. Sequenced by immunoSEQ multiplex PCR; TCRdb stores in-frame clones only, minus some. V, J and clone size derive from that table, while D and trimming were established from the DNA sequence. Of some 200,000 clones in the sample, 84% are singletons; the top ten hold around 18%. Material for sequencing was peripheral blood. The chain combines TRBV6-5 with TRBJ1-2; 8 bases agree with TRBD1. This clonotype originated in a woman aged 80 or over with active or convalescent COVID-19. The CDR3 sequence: CASTGQGLYGYTF. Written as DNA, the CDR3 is TGTGCCAGCACAGGACAGGGCCTCTATGGCTACACCTTC.